This TCR beta chain was sequenced during a study of blood T cell repertoires in COVID-19. Study at large: Donors in the United States, Italy and Spain gave samples during acute or convalescent COVID-19. T cells, B-cell-depleted T cells, or PBMCs provided the cDNA or gDNA that served as material.

With 3 bases removed from V and 1 base from J, the gap between germline ends came to 8 bases. Germline CDR1 and CDR2: SGHAT and FQNNGV. This CDR3 contains 14 residues. Source study methods: Estimation of nucleated cell counts relied on the amplification of reference gene primers. Repertoires were generated with immunoSEQ multiplex PCR, while TCRdb's copy carries only in-frame clones and drops some. V, J and clone size derive from that table, while D and trimming were established from the DNA sequence. This table holds some 87,000 clones, over 70% found once. This TCR was recovered from a man aged 45-60 years who had recovered from COVID-19. Sequences were obtained from peripheral blood. This chain joins TRBV11-2 and TRBJ2-3; D is uncertain. DNA of the CDR3: TGTGCCAGCAGCTTGAATGCAGGCACAGATACGCAGTATTTT. Translating it yields CASSLNAGTDTQYF.